This TCR beta chain was observed in a study of CD8 T cells in Susac syndrome. Reverse transcription of about 0.5 to 1 ug RNA used random hexamers. TCRdb re-derived calls from the immunoSEQ multiplex PCR reads in MiXCR, one entry per CDR3 protein. Among roughly 180,000 distinct CDR3 sequences, roughly 95% were seen once, and the ten largest hold approximately 0.1%. In blood CD8+ and CD4+ T cells, TCR beta underwent sequencing. This CDR3 is 10 amino acids long. Trimming took off 7 bases at V and 4 bases at J, with 7 bases between the two ends. Germline V gene sequence: CDR1 SQVTM, CDR2 ANQGSEA. The gene calls are TRBV29-1 and TRBJ2-5, with D unresolved. This receptor was obtained from a human donor in good health. The material sequenced was CD4+ T cells from PBMCs. The CDR3 loop is CSGTRETQYF. As DNA, the CDR3 is TGCAGCGGAACAAGAGAGACCCAGTACTTC.